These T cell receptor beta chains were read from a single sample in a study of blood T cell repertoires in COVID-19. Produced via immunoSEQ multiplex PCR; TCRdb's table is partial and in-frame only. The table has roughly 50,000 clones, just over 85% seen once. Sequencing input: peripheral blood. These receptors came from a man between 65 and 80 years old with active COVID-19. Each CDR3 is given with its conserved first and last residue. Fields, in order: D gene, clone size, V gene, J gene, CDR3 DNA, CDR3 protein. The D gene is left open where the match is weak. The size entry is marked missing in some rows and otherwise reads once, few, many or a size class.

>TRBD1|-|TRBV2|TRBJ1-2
TGTGCCAGCAGACCCGGACAGGGCGTACTTGGCTACACCTTC
CASRPGQGVLGYTF
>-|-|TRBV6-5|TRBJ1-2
TGTGCCAGCAGTTCCTCCACGGGTTACGATGGCTACACCTTC
CASSSSTGYDGYTF
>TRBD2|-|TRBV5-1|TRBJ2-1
TGCGCCAGCAGCTTGAGCGGGACTAGCAGGCGGCAGTTCTTC
CASSLSGTSRRQFF
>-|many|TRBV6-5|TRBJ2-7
TGTGCCAGCGGCCGGGACATACAAAGCTACGAGCAGTACTTC
CASGRDIQSYEQYF
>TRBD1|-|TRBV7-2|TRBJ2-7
TGTGCCAGCAGGTTGAGGGACAGGGTCGACGAGCAGTACTTC
CASRLRDRVDEQYF
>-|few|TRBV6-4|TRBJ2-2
TGTGCCAGCAGTGCACAGGTTAGCGGGGAGCTGTTTTTT
CASSAQVSGELFF
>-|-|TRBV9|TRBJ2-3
TGTGCCAGCAGCGCTACTACTAGTCGCGCAGATACGCAGTATTTT
CASSATTSRADTQYF
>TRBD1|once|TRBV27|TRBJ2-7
TGTGCCAGCAGTCCCGGACAGGGGGCGCCGAGGGAGCAGTACTTC
CASSPGQGAPREQYF
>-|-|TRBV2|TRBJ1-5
TGTGCCAGCAGGAACGACGGGGGTAGCAATCAGCCCCAGCATTTT
CASRNDGGSNQPQHF
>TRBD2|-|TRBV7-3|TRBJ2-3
TGTGCCAGCAGCTCGACTAGCGGGGGGGCCCCAGATACGCAGTATTTT
CASSSTSGGAPDTQYF
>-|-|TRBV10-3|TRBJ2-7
TGTGCCATCGGAAGGACAGCCCTCAACGAGCAGTACTTC
CAIGRTALNEQYF
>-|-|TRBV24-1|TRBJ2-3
TGTGCCACCACCGAGGTTAGCACAGATACGCAGTATTTT
CATTEVSTDTQYF
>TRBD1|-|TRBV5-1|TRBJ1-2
TGCGCCAGCAGCTTGGCCGTACCAGGGGGGTCCATTAACTATGGCTACACCTTC
CASSLAVPGGSINYGYTF
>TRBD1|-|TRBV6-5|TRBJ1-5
TGTGCCACCTCCTCATCGGGTACAGGGGTACAGCCCCAGCATTTT
CATSSSGTGVQPQHF
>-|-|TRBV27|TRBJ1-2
TGTGCCAGCAGACGGCCCGGGGAGTTGGCTGGCTACACCTTC
CASRRPGELAGYTF
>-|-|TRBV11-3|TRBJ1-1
TGTGCCAGCGCCCGGGGGGAAGCTTTCTTT
CASARGEAFF
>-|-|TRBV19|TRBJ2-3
TGTGCCGCGCGGGACTCAACCACAGATACGCAGTATTTT
CAARDSTTDTQYF
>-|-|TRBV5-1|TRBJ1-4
TGCGCCAGCAGCGGCCAGGGCCCTATGAGTGAAAAACTGTTTTTT
CASSGQGPMSEKLFF
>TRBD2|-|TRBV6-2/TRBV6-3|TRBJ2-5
TGTGCCAGCAGCCGCGGGGGGGCAGAAGAGACCCAGTACTTC
CASSRGGAEETQYF
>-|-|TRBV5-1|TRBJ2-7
TGCGCCAGCAGCTTGGCGGGGGAATACTACGAGCAGTACTTC
CASSLAGEYYEQYF
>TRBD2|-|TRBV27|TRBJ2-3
TGTGCCAGCAGTTTAATCGGGGGCGGGGGGCGCGAAGATACGCAGTATTTT
CASSLIGGGGREDTQYF
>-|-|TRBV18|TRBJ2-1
TGTGCCAGCTCACCACGGGAGGAGCAGTTCTTC
CASSPREEQFF
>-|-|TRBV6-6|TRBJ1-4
TGTGCCAGCAGTTACCCCGCAGAGGATCATAATGAAAAACTGTTTTTT
CASSYPAEDHNEKLFF
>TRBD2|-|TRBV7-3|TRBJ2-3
TGTGCCAGCAGCGGCTCGGGAGGAGATACGCAGTATTTT
CASSGSGGDTQYF
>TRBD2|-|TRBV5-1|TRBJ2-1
TGCGCCAGCAGCTTGGATATAGCGGGGTTAAATGAGCAGTTCTTC
CASSLDIAGLNEQFF
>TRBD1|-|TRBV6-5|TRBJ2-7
TGTGCCAGCAGTTACGGGACAGGGGTGCAGTACTTC
CASSYGTGVQYF
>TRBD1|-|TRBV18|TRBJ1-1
TGTGCCAGCTCACCCGGGACAGGGCCCACTGAAGCTTTCTTT
CASSPGTGPTEAFF
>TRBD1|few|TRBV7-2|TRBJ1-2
TGTGCCAGCAGCTTAGGACAGGGATATGGCTACACCTTC
CASSLGQGYGYTF
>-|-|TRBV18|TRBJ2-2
TGTGCCAGCTCACCATCAGTCGAGCTGTTTTTT
CASSPSVELFF
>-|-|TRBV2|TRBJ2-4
TGTGCCAGCAGTGATGGTGGGCAGGGGAGAATCATTCAGTACTTC
CASSDGGQGRIIQYF
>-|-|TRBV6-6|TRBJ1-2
TGTGCCAGCAGTACGGGGACACCATATGGCTACACCTTC
CASSTGTPYGYTF